The 6 T cell receptor beta chains below were found in one sample sequenced in a study of blood T cell repertoires in COVID-19. The method was immunoSEQ multiplex PCR; TCRdb's version includes in-frame clones alone and lacks a portion of them. The sample yields 400,000 to 450,000 clones, approximately 89% seen once. Sequenced material: peripheral blood. These TCRs come from a woman aged 45-59 years with COVID-19, enrolled during active disease.

CDR3 loop: CASSLRLAESSQYF. As DNA, the CDR3 is TGTGCCAGCAGTTTAAGACTAGCGGAAAGCTCGCAGTATTTT. The genes are TRBV28 and TRBJ2-3; TRBD2 matches 9 bases. The germline V gene encodes CDR1 MDHEN and CDR2 SYDVKM. The CDR3 extends over 14 amino acids. The V gene end was trimmed by 2 bases and the J gene end by 10 bases; junction bases not matched to a gene: 7.

The chain combines TRBV5-4 with TRBJ2-6; weak D call: TRBD2 (5 bases). V was clipped by 2 bases and J by 0 bases, with 6 bases between them. In germline, CDR1 is SGHNT, CDR2 YYREEE (reference sequence). This CDR3 comprises 15 residues. CDR3 residues: CASSFGLSGANVLTF. The CDR3 DNA reads as TGTGCCAGCAGCTTTGGACTCTCTGGGGCCAACGTCCTGACTTTC.

The chain combines TRBV2 with TRBJ1-5; possible D gene TRBD1, 5 bases. The CDR3 is 16 residues long. Germline V CDR1 and CDR2: SNHLY, FYNNEI. Trimming cost V 6 bases and J 0 bases, with 15 bases left between them. The chain's CDR3 is CASSRGGWNSNQPQHF. CDR3 DNA sequence: TGTGCCAGCAGCCGCGGGGGGTGGAATAGCAATCAGCCCCAGCATTTT.

This clone appeared once. This chain connects TRBV30 to TRBJ2-7, with D possibly being TRBD1 (6 bases). The germline V gene has CDR1 GTSNPN and CDR2 SVGIG (reference sequence). Trimming cost V 4 bases and J 4 bases, with 11 bases left between them. The CDR3 consists of 12 residues. The CDR3 here is CAWTQGRYEQYF. The CDR3 DNA is TGTGCCTGGACTCAGGGGAGATACGAGCAGTACTTC.

V usage is TRBV2 and J usage is TRBJ1-1; weak D call: TRBD1 (6 bases). The germline gives CDR1 SNHLY, CDR2 FYNNEI. The CDR3 contains 14 residues. Trimming took off 7 bases at V and 9 bases at J, with 21 bases between the two ends. The CDR3 is CASNRQETVAKAFF. The CDR3 DNA follows: TGTGCCAGCAATCGACAGGAAACGGTCGCGAAAGCTTTCTTT. Looking up the rest from reference TRBV2 and TRBJ1-1 gives the full variable domain: EPEVTQTPSHQVTQMGQEVILRCVPISNHLYFYWYRQILGQKVEFLVSFYNNEISEKSEIFDDQFSVERPDGSNFTLKIRSTKLEDSAMYFCASNRQETVAKAFFGQGTRLTVV.

The rearrangement joins TRBV4-2 to TRBJ1-6; the D is unclear. The germline CDR1 and CDR2 sequences are LGHNA and YNFKEQ. The CDR3 covers 15 residues. V was trimmed by 0 bases and J by 6 bases, leaving 9 bases between them. The CDR3 bases are TGTGCCAGCAGCCAAGATCATCCGGTTAATTCACCCCTCCACTTT. As protein: CASSQDHPVNSPLHF.